This T cell receptor (beta chain) was found in a study of a mutant IDH1 vaccine in newly diagnosed glioma. Study overall: Mean patient age was about 40 years; 62.5% were male and about 40% female. Previous care, which was radiotherapy, temozolomide, or both, most often involved both. Points from the study as a whole: Changes to the top peripheral T cell clonotypes appeared unrelated to pseudoprogression.

The time point is: baseline, week 1 (first vaccination visit). Treatment described: pre-vaccination baseline after standard-of-care therapy. Each of the donors came in with new WHO grade 3 or 4 astrocytomas that were IDH1-mutant and ATRX-lost. The data were produced by immunoSEQ multiplex PCR, yet TCRdb's version contains in-frame clones alone and is incomplete. The table records tens of thousands of clones, approximately 80% of them present only once. This CDR3 contains 17 residues. CDR1 is LNHDA, CDR2 SQIVND, per germline (reference sequence). Germline trimming cut 3 bases from V and 6 bases from J; bases unmatched to any gene: 10. Points on this clone: The antigen remains unidentified.

Sequencing was performed on PBMCs, taken from a glioma patient treated with radiotherapy, temozolomide or both. The chain carries TRBV19 and TRBJ1-6; 8 bases fit TRBD1. The origin of this receptor is a man aged 40-49 years with glioma. Some clones in this sample may be carry-over from other donors' samples. The DNA for the CDR3 is TGTGCCAGTAGTATTCAGTTTACCGGGACAGGTAATTCACCCCTCCACTTT. The encoded protein is CASSIQFTGTGNSPLHF.